The 8 T cell receptor beta chains below all came from one sample that was sequenced in a study of T cells in Graves' hyperthyroidism and ophthalmopathy. Amplification yielded TCR beta CDR3 regions, with RNA transcripts as the source. The HTBI primer set was used in a first-round RT-PCR of the TCR CDR3. One entry per CDR3 protein results from TCRdb running MiXCR on the multiplex PCR reads. The sample holds under 350,000 distinct CDR3 sequences, roughly an eighth seen once. Sequences were obtained from blood. The receptors were gathered from a woman aged 40 to 49 with Graves' hyperthyroidism.

This clonotype was seen at least ten times. The chain combines TRBV27 with TRBJ1-2; no clear D. From germline, CDR1 is MNHEY and CDR2 SMNVEV (reference sequence). Trimming stripped 5 bases from V and 3 bases from J, with 13 bases between. The CDR3 runs 14 residues. DNA for the CDR3: TGTGCCAGCAGTAAAACTGGCAGAGACTATGGCTACACCTTC. Translating it yields CASSKTGRDYGYTF.

This clonotype was recorded at least ten times. V and J are TRBV6-1 and TRBJ1-1; 7 nucleotides align to TRBD1. CDR1 and CDR2 from the germline V gene are MNHNS and SASEGT. CDR3 length equals 15 residues. Trimming at V came to 2 bases and at J to 1 base, leaving 4 bases not matched to a gene. CDR3 nucleotides: TGTGCCAGCAGTGAATACAGGGGACCGAACACTGAAGCTTTCTTT. It is translated as CASSEYRGPNTEAFF.

The chain joins TRBV6-4 to TRBJ1-6; possibly TRBD1 for D (6 bases). This CDR3 is 15 amino acids long. Germline V gene sequence: CDR1 MRHNA, CDR2 SNTAGT. V was shortened by 6 bases and J by 6 bases, with 15 bases between the two germline ends. CDR3 DNA: TGTGCCAGCAGGGAACAGGGTCTGGTTAATTCACCCCTCCACTTT. Translated: CASREQGLVNSPLHF.

This clonotype occurred many times. The chain links TRBV7-2 to TRBJ2-5, with 15 positions matching TRBD2. Germline V CDR1 and CDR2: SGHTA, FQGNSA. V was clipped by 5 bases and J by 6 bases; unmatched bases: 7. This CDR3 contains 16 residues. CDR3 amino acids: CASSPGTSGRSQTQYF. CDR3 sequence (DNA): TGTGCCAGCAGCCCCGGGACTAGCGGGAGGTCCCAGACCCAGTACTTC.

This clonotype turned up a few times. This rearrangement joins TRBV7-8 to TRBJ2-7; D call uncertain. Germline V gives CDR1 SGHVS, CDR2 FQNEAQ. There are 11 residues in the CDR3. V lost 2 bases, J lost 7 bases, and 6 bases lay in between. The CDR3 here is CASSLYGEQYF. For the CDR3, the DNA is TGTGCCAGCAGCTTATACGGGGAGCAGTACTTC.

This clonotype has ten or more counts. One junction end does not reproduce the germline sequence, and a read error may be involved. V is TRBV7-9 and J is TRBJ2-5; weak D call: TRBD1 (6 bases). Germline V gene sequence: CDR1 SEHNR, CDR2 FQNEAQ (reference sequence). CDR3 size: 17 residues. The CDR3 region has the DNA TGTGCCAGCAGCTCACGATCAGACAGGCCGAACCAAAAGACCCAGTACTTC. This translates into CASSSRSDRPNQKTQYF.

The table lists this clonotype with many counts. The chain joins TRBV7-9 to TRBJ2-2; D is uncertain. The CDR3 length is 13 residues. In germline, CDR1 is SEHNR, CDR2 FQNEAQ (reference sequence). Trimming removed 1 base at V and 6 bases at J, with 6 bases between. In DNA, the CDR3 is TGTGCCAGCAGCTTAGTAGGTTCCGGGGAGCTGTTTTTT. Amino acid sequence: CASSLVGSGELFF.

The chain recombines TRBV5-6 with TRBJ2-3; D is unresolved. The germline V gene encodes CDR1 SGHDT and CDR2 YYEEEE. CDR3 length equals 15 residues. V was shortened by 0 bases and J by 1 base, with 9 bases between the two germline ends. CDR3 amino acids: CASSLGEVGTDTQYF. The CDR3 DNA sequence: TGTGCCAGCAGCTTGGGAGAGGTGGGCACAGATACGCAGTATTTT.